This is a list of T cell receptor beta chains from one sample in a study of cytomegalovirus exposure and HLA in healthy donors. Produced via immunoSEQ multiplex PCR; TCRdb's table is partial and in-frame only. The sample has about 120,000 clones, around 73% seen once. What was sequenced was PBMCs. Source of these receptors: a female donor in good health and CMV-seronegative. The CDR3 runs from the conserved cysteine through the conserved F or W. The size of a clone is reported for some rows only, either as once, few or many, or as a class for expanded clones.

v_call clone_size cdr3_aa
TRBV11-2 NA CASSFGTGSYEQYF
TRBV19 NA CASSPQGAPGYTF
TRBV28 NA CASSLAGAYNEQFF
TRBV20-1 NA CSAREDYKQFF
TRBV6-1 few CASSGQMNTEAFF
TRBV27 NA CASSSGWATLTGELFF
TRBV4-2 NA CASSQGGRVNSPLHF
TRBV5-4 once CASSLAVASGESYEQYF
TRBV7-2 NA CASSLAPQGAGANVLTF
TRBV5-8 NA CASSLLRGRSGNTIYF
TRBV5-1 NA CASSLGTSGIYEQYF
TRBV19 NA CASSLMSAGQINQPQHF
TRBV4-3 once CASSPRRGLPYEQYF
TRBV6-1 NA CASSEEGTPNYEQYF
TRBV4-3 NA CASSHGDPSYNEQFF
TRBV4-2 once CASSPYRSGTGHNEQFF
TRBV28 NA CASTLQGSGANVLTF
TRBV5-8 NA CASSPDRGKGYTF
TRBV7-8 few CASSAPDSLISEAFF
TRBV19 NA CASSKGLAGVYEQYF
TRBV1 NA CTSSGRGLAGTDEQYF
TRBV7-9 NA CASSLRPSGRIRNEQFF
TRBV6-6 NA CASSYEVQPQHF
TRBV10-3 NA CAISESGTSNHNEQFF
TRBV11-2 NA CASSLEGTPYNEQFF
TRBV19 NA CASSIGLADYEQYF
TRBV6-1 NA CASSVPGDTQYF